This TCR beta chain appears in the sequencing data of a study of T-cell memory formation after mild COVID-19. Study-level background: Among the donors, TCR clusters were largely specific to each donor. General study points: Clones shrinking from day 15 to 85 showed even CD4/CD8 mixes; later expanders tilted CD4+. The study detected some responding clones in pre-infection memory, suggesting cross-reactive memory joined.

UMIs and sample barcodes were carried by the TCR alpha and TCR beta cDNA libraries that 5'RACE produced using constant-segment primers. Each CDR3 protein is one row after TCRdb ran MiXCR on the 5' RACE reads. The data contain 360,000 or so distinct CDR3 sequences, 25% to 30% of them singletons. Comment on this clonotype: What it binds is not known.

The sequence came from an adult woman who had mild COVID-19 (a few samples of this study predate the infection). Cell type and time point are not known. The sample comprised PBMCs or a T cell subset sorted from them (not recorded which).

CDR3 protein: CASSLGPAANYGYTF. CDR3 DNA sequence: TGTGCCAGCAGCTTAGGGCCAGCAGCTAACTATGGCTACACCTTC. The V call is TRBV7-3, the J call TRBJ1-2; D is unclear. V lost 2 bases, J lost 0 bases, and 10 bases lay in between. The CDR3 contains 15 residues. Germline CDR1 SGHTA, CDR2 FQGTGA.